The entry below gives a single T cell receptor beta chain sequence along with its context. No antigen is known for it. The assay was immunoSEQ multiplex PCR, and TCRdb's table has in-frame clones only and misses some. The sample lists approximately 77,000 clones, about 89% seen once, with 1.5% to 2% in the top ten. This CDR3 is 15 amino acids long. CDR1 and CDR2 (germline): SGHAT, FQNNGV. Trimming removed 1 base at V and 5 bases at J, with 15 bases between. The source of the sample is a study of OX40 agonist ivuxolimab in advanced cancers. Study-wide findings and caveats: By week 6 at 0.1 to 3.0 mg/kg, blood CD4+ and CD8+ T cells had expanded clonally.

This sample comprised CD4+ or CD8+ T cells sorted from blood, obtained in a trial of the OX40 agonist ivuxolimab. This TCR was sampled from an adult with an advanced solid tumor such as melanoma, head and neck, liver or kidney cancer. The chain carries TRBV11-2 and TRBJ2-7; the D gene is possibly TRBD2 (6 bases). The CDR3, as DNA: TGTGCCAGCAGCTTAGCGGGAGTAGATCTTCACGAGCAGTACTTC. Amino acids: CASSLAGVDLHEQYF. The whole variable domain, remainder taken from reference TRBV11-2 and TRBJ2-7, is EAGVAQSPRYKIIEKRQSVAFWCNPISGHATLYWYQQILGQGPKLLIQFQNNGVVDDSQLPKDRFSAERLKGVDSTLKIQPAKLEDSAVYLCASSLAGVDLHEQYFGPGTRLTVT.